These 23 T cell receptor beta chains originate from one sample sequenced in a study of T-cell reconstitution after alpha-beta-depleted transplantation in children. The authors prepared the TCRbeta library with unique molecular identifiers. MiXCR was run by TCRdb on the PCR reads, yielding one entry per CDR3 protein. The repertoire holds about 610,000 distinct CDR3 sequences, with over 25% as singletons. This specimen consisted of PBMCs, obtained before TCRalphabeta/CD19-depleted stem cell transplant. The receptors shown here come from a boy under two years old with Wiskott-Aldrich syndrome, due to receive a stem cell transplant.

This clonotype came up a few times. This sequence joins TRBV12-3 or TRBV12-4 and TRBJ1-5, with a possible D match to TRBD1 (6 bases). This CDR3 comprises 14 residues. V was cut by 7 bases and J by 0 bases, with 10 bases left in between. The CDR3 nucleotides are TGTGCCAGCAATGGACAGCATAGCAATCAGCCCCAGCATTTT. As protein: CASNGQHSNQPQHF.

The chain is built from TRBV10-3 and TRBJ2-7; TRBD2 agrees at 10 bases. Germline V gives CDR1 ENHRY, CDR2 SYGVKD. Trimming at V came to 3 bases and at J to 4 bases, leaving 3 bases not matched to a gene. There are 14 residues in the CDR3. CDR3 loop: CAISERLAGYEQYF. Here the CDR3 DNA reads TGTGCCATCAGTGAACGACTAGCGGGTTACGAGCAGTACTTC.

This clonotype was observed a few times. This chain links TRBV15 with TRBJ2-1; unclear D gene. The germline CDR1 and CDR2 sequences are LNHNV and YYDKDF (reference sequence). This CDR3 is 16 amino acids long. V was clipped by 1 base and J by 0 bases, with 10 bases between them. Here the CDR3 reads CATSRGLGGSYNEQFF. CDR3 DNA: TGTGCCACCAGCAGAGGGTTGGGTGGCTCCTACAATGAGCAGTTCTTC.

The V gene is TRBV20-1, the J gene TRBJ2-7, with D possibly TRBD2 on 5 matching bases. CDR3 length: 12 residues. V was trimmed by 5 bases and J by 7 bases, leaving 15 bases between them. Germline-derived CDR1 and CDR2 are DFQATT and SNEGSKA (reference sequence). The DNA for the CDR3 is TGCAGTGCTCCCGGACTCCTTTTAGAGCAGTACTTC. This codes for CSAPGLLLEQYF.

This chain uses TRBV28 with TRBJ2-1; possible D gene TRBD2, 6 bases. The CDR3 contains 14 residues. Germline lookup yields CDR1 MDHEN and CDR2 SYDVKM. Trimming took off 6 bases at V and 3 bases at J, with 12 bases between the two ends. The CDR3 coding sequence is TGTGCCAGCAGGGAGGGTGGGGTCTACAATGAGCAGTTCTTC. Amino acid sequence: CASREGGVYNEQFF.

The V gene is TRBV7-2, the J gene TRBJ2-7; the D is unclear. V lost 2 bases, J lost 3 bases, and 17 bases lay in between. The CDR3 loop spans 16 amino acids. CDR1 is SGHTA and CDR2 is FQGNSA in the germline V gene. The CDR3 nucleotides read TGTGCCAGCAGCTTATTTCCAGCACCTTCGGGCTACGAGCAGTACTTC. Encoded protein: CASSLFPAPSGYEQYF. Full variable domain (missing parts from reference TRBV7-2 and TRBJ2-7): GAGVSQSPSNKVTEKGKDVELRCDPISGHTALYWYRQSLGQGLEFLIYFQGNSAPDKSGLPSDRFSAERTGGSVSTLTIQRTQQEDSAVYLCASSLFPAPSGYEQYFGPGTRLTVT.

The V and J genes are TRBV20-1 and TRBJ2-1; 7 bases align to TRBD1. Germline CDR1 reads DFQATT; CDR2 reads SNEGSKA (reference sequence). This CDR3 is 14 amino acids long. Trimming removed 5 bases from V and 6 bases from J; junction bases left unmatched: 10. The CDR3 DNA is TGCAGTGCTGAGAGACAGGGAGACGTCAATGAGCAGTTCTTC. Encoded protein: CSAERQGDVNEQFF.

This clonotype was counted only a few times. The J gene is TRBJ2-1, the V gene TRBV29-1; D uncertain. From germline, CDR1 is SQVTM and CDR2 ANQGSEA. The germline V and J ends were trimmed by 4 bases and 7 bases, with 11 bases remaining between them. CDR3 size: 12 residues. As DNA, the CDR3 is TGCAGCGTTGGTGTAGGGCGGAATGAGCAGTTCTTC. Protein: CSVGVGRNEQFF.

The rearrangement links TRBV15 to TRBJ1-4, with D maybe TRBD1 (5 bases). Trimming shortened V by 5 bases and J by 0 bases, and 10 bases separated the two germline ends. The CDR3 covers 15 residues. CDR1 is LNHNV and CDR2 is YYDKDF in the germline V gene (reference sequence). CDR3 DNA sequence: TGTGCCACCAGCCCGGGGCGTGCAACTAATGAAAAACTGTTTTTT. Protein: CATSPGRATNEKLFF.

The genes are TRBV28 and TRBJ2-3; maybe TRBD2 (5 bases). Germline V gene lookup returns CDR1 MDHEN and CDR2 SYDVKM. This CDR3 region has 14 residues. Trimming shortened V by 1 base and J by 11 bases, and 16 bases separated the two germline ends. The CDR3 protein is CASSLSAGAMGQYF. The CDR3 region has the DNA TGTGCCAGCAGTTTATCGGCGGGTGCCATGGGGCAGTATTTT.

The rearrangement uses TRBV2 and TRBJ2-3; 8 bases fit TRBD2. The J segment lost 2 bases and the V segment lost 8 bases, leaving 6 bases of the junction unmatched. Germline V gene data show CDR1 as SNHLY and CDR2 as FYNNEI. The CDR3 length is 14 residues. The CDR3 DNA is TGTGCCAGCGCACCGGGACTAGACACAGATACGCAGTATTTT. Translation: CASAPGLDTDTQYF.

The CDR3, as DNA: TGCGCCAGCAGCTTCGGACTGACCTACAACGAGCAGTACTTC. Its translation: CASSFGLTYNEQYF. V gene TRBV5-1 combines with J gene TRBJ2-7; a weak D match, TRBD2 (5 bases). The CDR3 runs to 14 residues. The germline gives CDR1 SGHRS, CDR2 YFSETQ. V lost 2 bases and J 5 bases, leaving 14 bases between the germline ends. Full variable domain (rest looked up from reference TRBV5-1 and TRBJ2-7): KAGVTQTPRYLIKTRGQQVTLSCSPISGHRSVSWYQQTPGQGLQFLFEYFSETQRNKGNFPGRFSGRQFSNSRSEMNVSTLELGDSALYLCASSFGLTYNEQYFGPGTRLTVT.

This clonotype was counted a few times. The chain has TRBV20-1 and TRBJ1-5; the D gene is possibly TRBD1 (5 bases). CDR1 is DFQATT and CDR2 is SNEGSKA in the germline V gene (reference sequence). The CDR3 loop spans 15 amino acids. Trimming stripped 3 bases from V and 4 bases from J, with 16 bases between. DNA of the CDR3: TGCAGTGCTAGGCCCCCTGGGGCTGTGAATCAGCCCCAGCATTTT. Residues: CSARPPGAVNQPQHF.

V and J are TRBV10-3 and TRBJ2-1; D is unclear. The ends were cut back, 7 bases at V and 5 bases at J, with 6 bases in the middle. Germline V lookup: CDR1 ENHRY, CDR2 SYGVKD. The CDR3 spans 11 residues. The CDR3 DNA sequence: TGTGCCATCATGCAGGACAATGAGCAGTTCTTC. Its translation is CAIMQDNEQFF.

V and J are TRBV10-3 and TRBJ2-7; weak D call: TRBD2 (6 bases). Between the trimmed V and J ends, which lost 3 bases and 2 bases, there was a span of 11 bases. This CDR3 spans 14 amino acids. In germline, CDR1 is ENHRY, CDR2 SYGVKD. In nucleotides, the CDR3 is TGTGCCATCAGTGATAGCGGTCGAACCTACGAGCAGTACTTC. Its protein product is CAISDSGRTYEQYF.

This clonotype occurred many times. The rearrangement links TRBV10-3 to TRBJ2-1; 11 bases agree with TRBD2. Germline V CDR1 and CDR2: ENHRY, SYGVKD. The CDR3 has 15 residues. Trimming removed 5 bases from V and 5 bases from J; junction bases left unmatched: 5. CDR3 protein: CAISILAGGNNEQFF. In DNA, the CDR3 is TGTGCCATCAGTATCCTAGCGGGAGGTAACAATGAGCAGTTCTTC.

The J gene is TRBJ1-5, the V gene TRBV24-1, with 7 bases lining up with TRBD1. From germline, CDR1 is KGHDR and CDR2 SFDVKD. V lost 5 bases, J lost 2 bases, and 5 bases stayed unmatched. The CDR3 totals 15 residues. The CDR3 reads CATSGTGQGNQPQHF. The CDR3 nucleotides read TGTGCCACCAGTGGGACAGGACAGGGCAATCAGCCCCAGCATTTT.

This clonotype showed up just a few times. The CDR3 is CASSPLARSTDTQYF. The CDR3 DNA is TGCGCCAGCAGCCCACTAGCGAGGAGCACAGATACGCAGTATTTT. The chain links TRBV5-1 to TRBJ2-3, with 7 bases identical to TRBD2. From germline, CDR1 is SGHRS and CDR2 YFSETQ. The CDR3 runs 15 residues. Losses at the gene ends were 4 bases for V and 0 bases for J; bases not matched to a gene: 5.

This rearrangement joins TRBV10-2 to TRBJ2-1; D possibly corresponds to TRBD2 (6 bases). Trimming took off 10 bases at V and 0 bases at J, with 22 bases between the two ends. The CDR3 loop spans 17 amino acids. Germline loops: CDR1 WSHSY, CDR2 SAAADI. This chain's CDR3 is CAIRGSARAGSYNEQFF. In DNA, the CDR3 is TGCGCCATCCGGGGGAGCGCGAGGGCGGGCTCCTACAATGAGCAGTTCTTC.

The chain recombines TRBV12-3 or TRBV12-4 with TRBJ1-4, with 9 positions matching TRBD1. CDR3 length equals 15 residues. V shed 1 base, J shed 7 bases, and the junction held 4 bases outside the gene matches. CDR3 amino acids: CASSLEDRGIEKLFF. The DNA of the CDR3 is TGTGCCAGCAGTTTAGAGGACAGGGGAATTGAAAAACTGTTTTTT.

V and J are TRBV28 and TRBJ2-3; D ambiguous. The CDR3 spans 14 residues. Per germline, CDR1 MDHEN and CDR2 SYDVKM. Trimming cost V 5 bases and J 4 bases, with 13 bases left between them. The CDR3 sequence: CASSEPGAPDTQYF. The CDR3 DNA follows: TGTGCCAGCAGTGAGCCTGGAGCGCCAGATACGCAGTATTTT. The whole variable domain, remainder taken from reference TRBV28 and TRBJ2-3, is DVKVTQSSRYLVKRTGEKVFLECVQDMDHENMFWYRQDPGLGLRLIYFSYDVKMKEKGDIPEGYSVSREKKERFSLILESASTNQTSMYLCASSEPGAPDTQYFGPGTRLTVL.

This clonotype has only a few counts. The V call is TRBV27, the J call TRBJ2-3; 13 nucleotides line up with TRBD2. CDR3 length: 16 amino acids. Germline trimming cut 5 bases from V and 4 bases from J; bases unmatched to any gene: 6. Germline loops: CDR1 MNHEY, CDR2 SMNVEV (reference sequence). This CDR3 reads CASSIVLAGGPDTQYF. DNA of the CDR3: TGTGCCAGCAGTATCGTACTAGCGGGAGGGCCAGATACGCAGTATTTT.

The CDR3 loop is CASSPQPGANVLTF. The CDR3 bases are TGTGCCAGCAGTCCCCAGCCTGGGGCCAACGTCCTGACTTTC. The chain has TRBV6-2 or TRBV6-3 and TRBJ2-6; unclear D gene. The CDR3 has 14 amino acids. Germline lookup yields CDR1 MNHEY and CDR2 SVGEGT. The V and J ends lost 5 bases and 2 bases respectively, with 7 bases between them.